One sample yielded the 32 T cell receptor beta chains listed below, sequenced in a study of radiotherapy plus CTLA-4 blockade in lung cancer. Profiling relied on immunoSEQ multiplex PCR, and the TCRdb table lists in-frame clones only, not all of them. In the table there are 84,000 or so clones, approximately 80% of which are singletons. Source: peripheral blood, taken from a patient treated with radiotherapy plus ipilimumab. The receptors here all came from a human donor with non-small cell lung cancer that progressed on radiotherapy plus ipilimumab.

The CDR3 here is CASSPRDRLPFNEQFF. The CDR3, as DNA: TGTGCCAGCAGCCCCCGGGACAGGCTCCCCTTTAATGAGCAGTTCTTC. The chain uses TRBV5-6 and TRBJ2-1, with 8 bases that match TRBD1. J gave up 7 bases and V 4 bases, and 13 bases lay outside the gene matches. This CDR3 is built from 16 residues. Germline CDR1 is SGHDT and CDR2 is YYEEEE. Together with reference TRBV5-6 and TRBJ2-1, the CDR3 gives the full variable domain: DAGVTQSPTHLIKTRGQQVTLRCSPKSGHDTVSWYQQALGQGPQFIFQYYEEEERQRGNFPDRFSGHQFPNYSSELNVNALLLGDSALYLCASSPRDRLPFNEQFFGPGTRLTVL.

This chain links TRBV7-2 with TRBJ1-5; possible D gene TRBD1, 6 bases. CDR1 is SGHTA, CDR2 FQGNSA, per germline. Trimming cost V 7 bases and J 2 bases, with 21 bases left between them. The CDR3 has 17 amino acids. CDR3 sequence: CASTPVGGRPGNQPQHF. The CDR3 region has the DNA TGTGCCAGCACCCCAGTCGGGGGGCGCCCCGGCAATCAGCCCCAGCATTTT.

This rearrangement joins TRBV18 to TRBJ2-3, with D unresolved. Germline V gene sequence: CDR1 KGHSH, CDR2 LQKENI. The CDR3 runs to 15 residues. Trimming cost V 7 bases and J 0 bases, with 14 bases left between them. As DNA, the CDR3 is TGTGCCAGCTTTCTGGCACCTGGGAGCACAGATACGCAGTATTTT. This codes for CASFLAPGSTDTQYF.

The chain joins TRBV6-5 to TRBJ1-2; TRBD1 is a possible D gene (5 bases). The length of the CDR3 is 13 residues. Trimming left V 4 bases short and J 4 bases short, with 10 bases between. Germline V lookup: CDR1 MNHEY, CDR2 SVGAGI. CDR3 sequence reads: CASSSDRGYGYTF. The CDR3 region has the DNA TGTGCCAGCAGTTCCGACAGAGGCTATGGCTACACCTTC.

Written as DNA, the CDR3 is TGTGCCAGTACGCCCTCCGGGGAAAACATTCAGTACTTC. Protein product: CASTPSGENIQYF. V gene TRBV5-8 combines with J gene TRBJ2-4; D perhaps matches TRBD2 (5 bases). The CDR3 spans 13 residues. CDR1 is SGHTS, CDR2 YDEGEE, per germline. Trimming took off 8 bases at V and 5 bases at J, with 14 bases between the two ends.

The rearrangement links TRBV7-8 to TRBJ1-2, with 9 bases fitting TRBD1. Germline trimming cut 4 bases from V and 2 bases from J; bases unmatched to any gene: 5. The germline V gene encodes CDR1 SGHVS and CDR2 FQNEAQ. CDR3 length: 15 residues. In nucleotides, the CDR3 is TGTGCCAGCAGCTGGGGGGGACAGGGAAACTATGGCTACACCTTC. This gives the protein CASSWGGQGNYGYTF.

The V gene is TRBV19, the J gene TRBJ1-5; D is undetermined. The germline CDR1 and CDR2 sequences are LNHDA and SQIVND (reference sequence). The CDR3 is 14 amino acids. The V end was cut by 5 bases, the J end by 2 bases, with 10 bases between. The DNA of the CDR3 is TGTGCCAGTAGTCCCAGTATAGGCAATCAGCCCCAGCATTTT. This sequence encodes CASSPSIGNQPQHF.

The chain employs TRBV11-1 and TRBJ2-3; possible D gene TRBD1, 5 bases. Per germline, CDR1 SGHAT and CDR2 FQDESV (reference sequence). The CDR3 length is 18 residues. V was shortened by 0 bases and J by 1 base, with 17 bases between the two germline ends. The CDR3 here is CASSLAVAGIVGTDTQYF. The DNA for the CDR3 is TGTGCCAGCAGCTTAGCGGTAGCAGGGATAGTCGGCACAGATACGCAGTATTTT. Based on the CDR3 plus reference TRBV11-1 and TRBJ2-3, the full variable domain is EAEVAQSPRYKITEKSQAVAFWCDPISGHATLYWYRQILGQGPELLVQFQDESVVDDSQLPKDRFSAERLKGVDSTLKIQPAELGDSAMYLCASSLAVAGIVGTDTQYFGPGTRLTVL.

The rearrangement links TRBV5-1 to TRBJ2-7; D gene uncertain. Germline V gene lookup returns CDR1 SGHRS and CDR2 YFSETQ. The CDR3 is 13 amino acids. Deletions cut 0 bases from V and 3 bases from J, with 7 bases between. The CDR3 here is CASSLEAHYEQYF. The CDR3 nucleotides are TGCGCCAGCAGCTTGGAAGCCCACTACGAGCAGTACTTC.

The J gene is TRBJ2-5, the V gene TRBV7-6; D call uncertain. V was cut by 3 bases and J by 5 bases, with 10 bases left in between. In germline, CDR1 is SGHVS, CDR2 FNYEAQ. CDR3 length: 13 amino acids. The CDR3 region has the DNA TGTGCCAGCAGCTTCGTTAACTGGGAGACCCAGTACTTC. It translates to CASSFVNWETQYF.

This clone was observed a few times. Other DNA sequences in the sample encode the same CDR3. This rearrangement joins TRBV7-9 to TRBJ1-1; D unclear. Trimming stripped 1 base from V and 11 bases from J, with 11 bases between. Germline-derived CDR1 and CDR2 are SEHNR and FQNEAQ (reference sequence). This CDR3 has 12 amino acids. The CDR3 here is CASSLERGVAFF. In DNA, the CDR3 is TGTGCCAGCAGCTTAGAGCGCGGGGTTGCTTTCTTT.

The DNA for the CDR3 is TGTGCCAGCAGCCGTCGGGACAGCTCCTACGAGCAGTACTTC. The encoded protein is CASSRRDSSYEQYF. This chain connects TRBV7-8 to TRBJ2-7, with TRBD1 matching 7 bases. The germline V gene has CDR1 SGHVS and CDR2 FQNEAQ. V lost 5 bases, J lost 0 bases, and 4 bases stayed unmatched. This CDR3 region has 14 residues.

The chain is built from TRBV14 and TRBJ2-1; possible D gene TRBD1, 6 bases. This CDR3 region has 14 residues. Germline V lookup: CDR1 SGHDN, CDR2 FVKESK. Trimming removed 2 bases from V and 8 bases from J, with 13 bases in between. CDR3 DNA sequence: TGTGCCAGCAGCCAACTCAGGGGTTTTGATGAGCAGTTCTTC. As protein: CASSQLRGFDEQFF.

The V and J genes are TRBV18 and TRBJ1-1, with 8 bases lining up with TRBD1. Trimming took 6 bases from V and 1 from J; bases not matched to a gene: 4. The CDR3 sequence is 14 residues long. Germline V gene sequence: CDR1 KGHSH, CDR2 LQKENI. The DNA of the CDR3 is TGTGCCAGCTCCATTCAGGGGGCGAACACTGAAGCTTTCTTT. It yields the protein CASSIQGANTEAFF.

This chain joins TRBV2 and TRBJ2-1, with 13 bases matching TRBD2. The CDR3 is 15 amino acids. The germline V gene encodes CDR1 SNHLY and CDR2 FYNNEI. After removal of 5 bases from V and 9 bases from J, the junction contained 7 bases not matched to a gene. The CDR3 sequence is CASSLTSGRAVEQFF. The CDR3 DNA reads as TGTGCCAGCAGTCTCACTAGCGGGAGGGCCGTTGAGCAGTTCTTC.

CDR3 bases: TGTGCCAGCAGTCCTAGCGGGAGGGCCCCCACAGATACGCAGTATTTT. Translating gives CASSPSGRAPTDTQYF. This sequence joins TRBV27 and TRBJ2-3; 12 bases match TRBD2. The CDR3 is 16 amino acids. V trimming: 5 bases; J trimming: 2 bases; junction bases outside the gene matches: 5. The germline V gene has CDR1 MNHEY and CDR2 SMNVEV (reference sequence).

The V and J genes are TRBV5-5 and TRBJ2-2; the match to TRBD1 covers 9 bases. Unmatched junction bases numbered 7, after V lost 3 bases and J lost 4 bases. Germline CDR1 and CDR2: SGHKS and YYEKEE (reference sequence). The CDR3 loop spans 16 amino acids. The CDR3, as DNA: TGTGCCAGCAGCTCCCACAGGGGGCAGGGCACCGGGGAGCTGTTTTTT. This sequence encodes CASSSHRGQGTGELFF.

In nucleotides, the CDR3 is TGTGCCAGCACTAAAAAGGGGACAGATACGCAGTATTTT. Residues: CASTKKGTDTQYF. This chain connects TRBV11-2 to TRBJ2-3; a weak D match, TRBD1 (5 bases). The CDR3 covers 13 residues. Trimming took off 7 bases at V and 3 bases at J, with 11 bases between the two ends. Looked up from germline, CDR1 is SGHAT and CDR2 is FQNNGV.

This chain uses TRBV5-1 with TRBJ2-1, with TRBD1 matching 10 bases. Per germline, CDR1 SGHRS and CDR2 YFSETQ. The V gene end was trimmed by 4 bases and the J gene end by 8 bases; junction bases not matched to a gene: 6. The length of the CDR3 is 14 residues. The CDR3 reads CASSPGTGVHEQFF. The CDR3 DNA sequence: TGCGCCAGCAGCCCCGGGACAGGGGTCCATGAGCAGTTCTTC.

Concerning this clone itself: The identical CDR3 is also encoded by other nucleotide sequences in the sample. The chain is built from TRBV9 and TRBJ2-3; no clear D gene. The CDR3 spans 11 residues. Germline V gives CDR1 SGDLS, CDR2 YYNGEE. Trimming cost V 0 bases and J 6 bases, with 2 bases left between them. The DNA for the CDR3 is TGTGCCAGCAGCGTAGGTGATACGCAGTATTTT. This translates into CASSVGDTQYF.

This clone was detected only once. The rearrangement links TRBV5-1 to TRBJ1-1; weak D call: TRBD1 (6 bases). V lost 0 bases and J lost 4, with 10 bases in between. The CDR3 has 14 residues. In germline, CDR1 is SGHRS, CDR2 YFSETQ. The CDR3 sequence: CASSLALRGTEAFF. CDR3 coding DNA: TGCGCCAGCAGCTTGGCCCTCAGGGGCACTGAAGCTTTCTTT.

The chain links TRBV28 to TRBJ1-2, with unresolved D. CDR1 is MDHEN, CDR2 SYDVKM, per germline. The ends were cut back, 4 bases at V and 4 bases at J, with 10 bases in the middle. This CDR3 comprises 13 residues. Written as DNA, the CDR3 is TGTGCCAGCAGTTCCTCAAGGGTCTATGGCTACACCTTC. It encodes CASSSSRVYGYTF.

The chain couples TRBV2 to TRBJ2-7, with a possible D match to TRBD1 (6 bases). In germline, CDR1 is SNHLY, CDR2 FYNNEI. V lost 6 bases and J 5 bases, leaving 14 bases between the germline ends. This CDR3 region has 13 residues. Written as DNA, the CDR3 is TGTGCCAGCAGCAGGGACATGATGGACGAGCAGTACTTC. Translation gives CASSRDMMDEQYF.

This clone was seen a few times. V usage is TRBV6-5 and J usage is TRBJ2-5, with 12 nucleotides matching TRBD1. V was pared by 4 bases and J by 5 bases, with 5 bases of the junction left unmatched. CDR1 MNHEY and CDR2 SVGAGI come from the germline V gene. The CDR3 sequence is 15 residues long. The CDR3 reads CASSSGQGARETQYF. The CDR3 region has the DNA TGTGCCAGCAGTTCGGGACAGGGGGCCAGGGAGACCCAGTACTTC.

This clone came up a few times. The chain links TRBV6-1 to TRBJ2-7, with 10 nucleotides matching TRBD1. The J segment lost 2 bases and the V segment lost 6 bases, leaving 1 base of the junction unmatched. Germline V gene lookup returns CDR1 MNHNS and CDR2 SASEGT. The CDR3 is 13 amino acids. CDR3 amino acids: CASRTGGTYEQYF. The CDR3 DNA sequence: TGTGCCAGCAGGACAGGGGGCACCTACGAGCAGTACTTC.

The chain employs TRBV19 and TRBJ1-3; no clear D. CDR3 size: 12 residues. V was shortened by 3 bases and J by 2 bases, with 2 bases between the two germline ends. Germline-derived CDR1 and CDR2 are LNHDA and SQIVND (reference sequence). In DNA, the CDR3 is TGTGCCAGTAGTATCCCTGGAAACACCATATATTTT. This sequence encodes CASSIPGNTIYF.

The chain joins TRBV19 to TRBJ1-5; the match to TRBD1 covers 7 bases. The CDR3 extends over 14 amino acids. Per germline, CDR1 LNHDA and CDR2 SQIVND (reference sequence). Germline trimming cut 2 bases from V and 7 bases from J; bases unmatched to any gene: 5. This CDR3 reads CASSIKGAGQPQHF. The DNA of the CDR3 is TGTGCCAGTAGTATAAAGGGGGCAGGGCAGCCCCAGCATTTT.

The V call is TRBV18, the J call TRBJ1-1, with D tentatively TRBD1 (6 bases). Trimming stripped 3 bases from V and 5 bases from J, with 13 bases between. The CDR3 sequence is 14 residues long. Germline CDR1 reads KGHSH; CDR2 reads LQKENI. CDR3 in amino acids: CASSPTGLGTEAFF. The CDR3 DNA reads TGTGCCAGCTCACCCACAGGGCTGGGGACTGAAGCTTTCTTT.

CDR3: CASSLGVTSGEQYF. CDR3 nucleotides: TGTGCCAGCAGTCTAGGGGTCACCTCGGGGGAGCAGTACTTC. J is TRBJ2-7 and V is TRBV27, with D perhaps matching TRBD1 or TRBD2 (5 bases each). Germline V lookup: CDR1 MNHEY, CDR2 SMNVEV (reference sequence). V lost 5 bases to trimming and J lost 7 bases, with 18 bases between them. The CDR3 sequence is 14 residues long.

This clone was seen more than once but under ten times. The V gene is TRBV10-3, the J gene TRBJ2-7; D may be TRBD1 (5 bases). Between the trimmed V and J ends, which lost 7 bases and 4 bases, there was a span of 11 bases. This CDR3 comprises 12 residues. CDR1 is ENHRY and CDR2 is SYGVKD in the germline V gene. CDR3 sequence (DNA): TGTGCCATCACATCAGGGCCTTACGAGCAGTACTTC. Residues: CAITSGPYEQYF.

V is TRBV7-2 and J is TRBJ2-2, with D hard to call. CDR3 length: 15 amino acids. The germline V gene has CDR1 SGHTA and CDR2 FQGNSA. The V gene lost 5 bases and the J gene lost 1 base, with 11 bases spanning the gap. The CDR3 region is CASSRSWGNTGELFF. The CDR3 nucleotides are TGTGCCAGCAGCCGATCGTGGGGGAACACCGGGGAGCTGTTTTTT.

The CDR3 sequence: CAWSVQSSGVSYEQYF. The CDR3 DNA reads TGTGCCTGGAGTGTACAATCTAGCGGCGTCTCCTACGAGCAGTACTTC. The rearrangement uses TRBV30 and TRBJ2-7; 7 bases map to TRBD2. Germline CDR1 and CDR2: GTSNPN and SVGIG (reference sequence). This CDR3 is built from 16 residues. With 0 bases clipped from V and 0 bases from J, the junction kept 8 bases outside the gene matches. Looking up the rest from reference TRBV30 and TRBJ2-7 gives the full variable domain: SQTIHQWPATLVQPVGSPLSLECTVEGTSNPNLYWYRQAAGRGLQLLFYSVGIGQISSEVPQNLSASRPQDRQFILSSKKLLLSDSGFYLCAWSVQSSGVSYEQYFGPGTRLTVT.